This is a list of T cell receptor beta chains from one sample in a study of OX40 agonist ivuxolimab in advanced cancers. The data were produced by immunoSEQ multiplex PCR, yet TCRdb's version contains in-frame clones alone and is incomplete. The sample gives 30,000 or so clones, roughly 84% of which show up once; about a fifth is in the top ten. This specimen consisted of CD4+ or CD8+ T cells sorted from blood, obtained in a trial of the OX40 agonist ivuxolimab. The receptors come from an adult with an advanced solid tumor such as melanoma, head and neck, liver or kidney cancer. CDR3s include the opening cysteine and the closing phenylalanine or tryptophan. The D gene is left open where the match is weak. Clone size is shown for a subset of rows, as once, few, many or a class of expanded clone.

TRBD2	once	TRBV11-1	TRBJ2-3	CASSSLSAGGDTQYF	TGTGCCAGCAGCTCTCTATCCGCGGGGGGGGATACGCAGTATTTT
TRBD2	NA	TRBV13	TRBJ2-3	CASSLSSGITDTQYF	TGTGCCAGCAGCTTATCTAGCGGGATTACAGATACGCAGTATTTT
NA	NA	TRBV29-1	TRBJ2-1	CSVDGTQSNEQFF	TGCAGCGTGGATGGGACTCAGTCCAATGAGCAGTTCTTC
NA	NA	TRBV5-1	TRBJ1-1	CASSSLGGNTEAFF	TGCGCCAGCAGCTCGTTGGGGGGGAACACTGAAGCTTTCTTT
NA	NA	TRBV15	TRBJ2-1	CATSRDRSNEQFF	TGTGCCACCAGCAGAGATCGTAGCAATGAGCAGTTCTTC
NA	NA	TRBV9	TRBJ2-7	CASSVGGDPSYEQYF	TGTGCCAGCAGCGTAGGGGGGGACCCCTCCTACGAGCAGTACTTC
NA	NA	TRBV18	TRBJ1-5	CASSPTGGKKPQHF	TGTGCCAGCTCACCCACGGGGGGGAAGAAGCCCCAGCATTTT
TRBD1	few	TRBV6-4	TRBJ2-5	CASSGTGGQETQYF	TGTGCCAGCAGTGGGACAGGGGGCCAAGAGACCCAGTACTTC
TRBD2	NA	TRBV4-3	TRBJ2-7	CASSLIAGGGSEQYF	TGCGCCAGCAGCCTCATAGCGGGAGGAGGATCCGAGCAGTACTTC
TRBD2	NA	TRBV10-3	TRBJ2-7	CAISDVPGTSVSYEQYF	TGTGCCATCAGTGACGTTCCCGGGACTAGCGTCTCCTACGAGCAGTACTTC
TRBD1	NA	TRBV19	TRBJ2-3	CAHFRDRGLGDTQYF	TGTGCCCACTTCCGGGACAGGGGGCTAGGAGATACGCAGTATTTT
NA	NA	TRBV7-6	TRBJ2-1	CASSLAARSYNEQFF	TGTGCCAGCAGCTTAGCGGCCCGTTCCTACAATGAGCAGTTCTTC
NA	once	TRBV27	TRBJ2-1	CASSLSADIFNEQFF	TGTGCCAGCAGTTTATCGGCGGACATCTTCAATGAGCAGTTCTTC
NA	NA	TRBV5-8	TRBJ1-2	CASSLRRQFYGYTF	TGTGCCAGCAGCTTGCGTCGACAGTTCTATGGCTACACCTTC
NA	NA	TRBV5-6	TRBJ1-4	CASSPGRWGAGEKLFF	TGTGCCAGCAGCCCTGGGCGTTGGGGGGCCGGCGAAAAACTGTTTTTT
NA	NA	TRBV7-9	TRBJ1-5	CASSPWEGGSNQPQHF	TGTGCCAGCAGCCCCTGGGAGGGAGGGAGCAATCAGCCCCAGCATTTT
NA	NA	TRBV4-2	TRBJ2-5	CASSQEVGGAVRETQYF	TGTGCCAGCAGCCAAGAAGTAGGGGGGGCCGTCCGAGAGACCCAGTACTTC
NA	NA	TRBV19	TRBJ2-2	CASSWGTYTGELFF	TGTGCCAGTAGTTGGGGCACCTACACCGGGGAGCTGTTTTTT
NA	NA	TRBV7-7	TRBJ2-4	CASSLDRTIAKNIQYF	TGTGCTAGCAGCTTAGACAGGACTATAGCCAAAAACATTCAGTACTTC
TRBD1	once	TRBV7-6	TRBJ1-3	CASSPGQGPGNTIYF	TGTGCCAGCAGCCCGGGACAGGGGCCAGGAAACACCATATATTTT
NA	NA	TRBV29-1	TRBJ2-1	CSVLASGGPDEQFF	TGCAGCGTTCTTGCTTCGGGTGGCCCGGATGAGCAGTTCTTC
NA	few	TRBV7-8	TRBJ1-1	CASSLNQHTEAFF	TGTGCCAGCAGCTTAAACCAGCACACTGAAGCTTTCTTT
NA	NA	TRBV5-6	TRBJ2-7	CASSLGSTYEQYF	TGTGCCAGCAGCTTGGGATCTACCTACGAGCAGTACTTC
NA	NA	TRBV27	TRBJ2-7	CASSFWDSYEQYF	TGTGCCAGCAGTTTTTGGGACTCCTACGAGCAGTACTTC
TRBD1	once	TRBV28	TRBJ1-6	CASSPGQGGYNSPLHF	TGTGCCAGCAGCCCCGGACAGGGAGGGTATAATTCACCCCTCCACTTT
NA	NA	TRBV5-4	TRBJ2-1	CASSSDHEQFF	TGTGCCAGCAGCTCCGATCATGAGCAGTTCTTC
TRBD1	NA	TRBV7-9	TRBJ1-1	CASSSNRGGRNAFF	TGTGCCAGCAGCTCCAACAGGGGTGGACGAAACGCTTTCTTT
NA	NA	TRBV29-1	TRBJ1-1	CSVELGDTEAFF	TGCAGCGTTGAATTGGGGGACACTGAAGCTTTCTTT
NA	NA	TRBV11-2	TRBJ2-3	CASSLVAGATDTQYF	TGTGCCAGCAGCTTAGTGGCGGGGGCCACAGATACGCAGTATTTT
TRBD2	NA	TRBV11-1	TRBJ2-3	CASSLAGLAGITDTQYF	TGTGCCAGCAGCTTAGCAGGACTAGCGGGGATCACAGATACGCAGTATTTT
TRBD2	NA	TRBV5-1	TRBJ2-1	CASSLAGTSGTLFF	TGCGCCAGCAGCTTGGCGGGGACTAGCGGGACGCTGTTCTTC
NA	NA	TRBV27	TRBJ2-7	CASTSTGTPYEQYF	TGTGCCAGCACCTCCACCGGGACACCCTACGAGCAGTACTTC
NA	few	TRBV4-1	TRBJ2-2	CASSRGQSSTGELFF	TGCGCCAGCAGCAGGGGACAAAGTAGCACCGGGGAGCTGTTTTTT
TRBD2	NA	TRBV25-1	TRBJ2-7	CASSEGWGGYEQYF	TGTGCCAGCAGTGAGGGTTGGGGGGGCTACGAGCAGTACTTC
NA	NA	TRBV5-1	TRBJ2-1	CASSLALEAHNEQFF	TGCGCCAGCAGCTTGGCACTAGAGGCGCACAATGAGCAGTTCTTC
NA	NA	TRBV5-4	TRBJ1-1	CASSSTMNTEAFF	TGTGCCAGCAGCTCGACGATGAACACTGAAGCTTTCTTT
NA	NA	TRBV11-2	TRBJ2-3	CASSYRDTQYF	TGTGCCAGCAGCTATAGAGATACGCAGTATTTT
NA	NA	TRBV28	TRBJ2-7	CASSFAGDGNEQYF	TGTGCCAGCAGTTTTGCAGGGGACGGCAACGAGCAGTACTTC
NA	many	TRBV6-5	TRBJ2-7	CASSVRGSSSYEQYF	TGTGCCAGCAGTGTAAGGGGTTCTAGCTCCTACGAGCAGTACTTC
TRBD1	NA	TRBV7-9	TRBJ2-4	CASSSDRGLFLWDIQYF	TGTGCCAGCAGCTCGGACAGGGGGTTATTTCTTTGGGACATTCAGTACTTC
NA	NA	TRBV4-2	TRBJ2-5	CASSQDEPMGTQYF	TGTGCCAGCAGCCAAGATGAGCCGATGGGGACCCAGTACTTC
TRBD1	NA	TRBV5-1	TRBJ1-2	CASSLGQGPYGYTF	TGCGCCAGCAGCTTAGGACAGGGGCCCTATGGCTACACCTTC
NA	NA	TRBV28	TRBJ1-1	CASYPGPGTEAFF	TGTGCCAGCTACCCCGGGCCCGGGACTGAAGCTTTCTTT
TRBD2	NA	TRBV4-2	TRBJ2-1	CASSLRGAGGHYNEQFF	TGTGCCAGCAGCCTCAGAGGAGCGGGGGGCCATTACAATGAGCAGTTCTTC